This T cell receptor (beta chain) was profiled in a study of CXCR3-negative and CXCR3-positive naive CD8 T cells. Whole-study findings and limits: More hydrophobic TRB CDR3s were found in CXCR3-positive naive cells than in CXCR3-negative naive cells. Diversity in memory CD8+ cells fell much lower than the comparably high levels seen in both naive subsets.

About this clonotype: As yet, its antigen is unknown.

Researchers prepared the TRB cDNA libraries using 5' RACE with UMI labels. TCRdb reprocessed the 5' RACE reads, keeping one entry per CDR3 protein, no DNA. This sample contains 100,000 to 150,000 distinct CDR3 sequences. There are 16 residues in the CDR3. Per the germline V gene, CDR1 is DFQATT and CDR2 is SNEGSKA (reference sequence). Sequencing was performed on naive CXCR3+ CD8+ T cells from blood. Subset given: CD45RO-CCR7+CD27+CD95- naive CD8+ T cells expressing CXCR3 (TNR3+). This rearrangement joins TRBV20-1 to TRBJ2-5; TCRdb picks TRBD1, but there is no DNA to check that call. The receptor comes from a human donor in good health. Some clones in this sample may be carry-over from other donors' samples. The CDR3 here is CSAQGAGPTHQETQYF.